The 18 T cell receptor beta chains listed next were all sequenced from one sample in a study of blood T cell repertoires in COVID-19. Measured with immunoSEQ multiplex PCR; TCRdb has only the in-frame clones, and not every one. Found here are about 270,000 clones, around nine tenths of them singletons; the top ten hold under 3%. Sequences were obtained from PBMCs or T cells enriched from blood (not recorded which). The receptors were sampled from a woman between 18 and 30 years old who had recovered from COVID-19.

The V call is TRBV27, the J call TRBJ2-3; D is perhaps TRBD1 (6 bases). Per the germline V gene, CDR1 is MNHEY and CDR2 is SMNVEV (reference sequence). With 0 bases removed from V and 3 bases from J, the gap between germline ends came to 13 bases. The CDR3 loop spans 16 amino acids. CDR3 loop: CASSLSGARSTDTQYF. The CDR3 bases are TGTGCCAGCAGTTTATCGGGGGCCCGGTCTACAGATACGCAGTATTTT.

The rearrangement uses TRBV5-1 and TRBJ2-3; a weak D match, TRBD1 (6 bases). This CDR3 has 14 residues. V was trimmed by 7 bases and J by 1 base, leaving 13 bases between them. Germline assignment: CDR1 SGHRS and CDR2 YFSETQ. The chain's CDR3 is CASQSGTRTDTQYF. Written as DNA, the CDR3 is TGCGCCAGCCAATCCGGGACACGCACAGATACGCAGTATTTT. Drawing the rest from reference TRBV5-1 and TRBJ2-3, the complete variable domain is KAGVTQTPRYLIKTRGQQVTLSCSPISGHRSVSWYQQTPGQGLQFLFEYFSETQRNKGNFPGRFSGRQFSNSRSEMNVSTLELGDSALYLCASQSGTRTDTQYFGPGTRLTVL.

This clone was seen only a few times. As DNA, the CDR3 is TGTGCCAGCAGCTCCTTAGGACTAGTTAGAAATGAGCAGTTCTTC. Translating gives CASSSLGLVRNEQFF. The chain couples TRBV5-8 to TRBJ2-1, with TRBD2 matching over 7 bases. Germline V gene lookup returns CDR1 SGHTS and CDR2 YDEGEE. This CDR3 is built from 15 residues. The trim removed 3 bases at V and 7 bases at J, leaving 10 bases unmatched.

The chain links TRBV27 to TRBJ2-3, with TRBD2 matching over 10 bases. This CDR3 is 14 amino acids long. Looked up from germline, CDR1 is MNHEY and CDR2 is SMNVEV (reference sequence). V was clipped by 6 bases and J by 6 bases; unmatched bases: 6. CDR3 DNA sequence: TGTGCCAGCAGCACGGGACTAGCGAGTGATACGCAGTATTTT. Encoded protein: CASSTGLASDTQYF.

This clone turned up a few times. This chain uses TRBV5-8 with TRBJ1-2; the match to TRBD1 covers 11 bases. V trimming: 4 bases; J trimming: 8 bases; junction bases outside the gene matches: 7. The CDR3 covers 14 residues. Germline CDR1 and CDR2: SGHTS and YDEGEE. The CDR3 spells CASSPRTGGWGYTF. In nucleotides, the CDR3 is TGTGCCAGCAGCCCCAGGACAGGGGGCTGGGGCTACACCTTC.

The V and J genes are TRBV3-1 (or the pseudogene TRBV3-2) and TRBJ1-4; D perhaps matches TRBD1 (5 bases). This CDR3 region has 15 residues. The germline CDR1 and CDR2 sequences are LGHDT and YNNKEL (reference sequence). Trimming stripped 6 bases from V and 11 bases from J, with 22 bases between. The DNA for the CDR3 is TGTGCCAGCAGTCCCCCCCGACAGCTGCTCGGGAAACTGTTTTTT. Its protein is CASSPPRQLLGKLFF.

On this clone: The junction does not match germline at one end; this may be a read error. The V and J genes are TRBV15 and TRBJ1-5; tentative D call: TRBD1 (5 bases). This CDR3 is built from 19 residues. The germline V gene encodes CDR1 LNHNV and CDR2 YYDKDF (reference sequence). CDR3: CATRSMDGAGEPSNQPQHF. DNA for the CDR3: TGTGCCACCCGCAGTATGGACGGGGCGGGGGAACCTAGCAATCAGCCCCAGCATTTT. The whole variable domain, filled in from reference TRBV15 and TRBJ1-5, reads DAMVIQNPRYQVTQFGKPVTLSCSQTLNHNVMYWYQQKSSQAPKLLFHYYDKDFNNEADTPDNFQSRRPNTSFCFLDIRSPGLGDTAMYLCATRSMDGAGEPSNQPQHFGDGTRLSIL.

CDR3 nucleotides: TGTGCCAGTAGTCCGAACCTGGGACTAGCGGGAGGGCCCTACTCCTACGAGCAGTACTTC. Translation: CASSPNLGLAGGPYSYEQYF. The chain joins TRBV19 to TRBJ2-7; 16 nucleotides match TRBD2. The CDR3 sequence is 20 residues long. Germline trimming cut 5 bases from V and 0 bases from J; bases unmatched to any gene: 13. Per germline, CDR1 LNHDA and CDR2 SQIVND (reference sequence).

The chain uses TRBV10-2 and TRBJ2-3; 14 bases align to TRBD2. CDR3 length: 17 residues. Germline V gene data show CDR1 as WSHSY and CDR2 as SAAADI. Trimming took 4 bases from V and 7 from J; bases not matched to a gene: 10. DNA for the CDR3: TGCGCCAGCAGTGCCTCGTCGACTAGCGGGAGGGATTATACGCAGTATTTT. Encoded protein: CASSASSTSGRDYTQYF.

The V call is TRBV6-6, the J call TRBJ1-6; D uncertain. Per the germline V gene, CDR1 is MNHNY and CDR2 is SVGAGI (reference sequence). V lost 2 bases and J 7 bases, leaving 12 bases between the germline ends. This CDR3 comprises 15 residues. The CDR3 coding sequence is TGTGCCAGCAGTTACAGGGCGGAGGCAAATTCACCCCTCCACTTT. Its protein is CASSYRAEANSPLHF.

This chain joins TRBV7-3 and TRBJ2-3; 8 bases line up with TRBD2. CDR3 length: 14 amino acids. The germline gives CDR1 SGHTA, CDR2 FQGTGA. The CDR3 here is CAITGTRDTDTQYF. For the CDR3, the DNA is TGTGCGATTACCGGGACTAGAGACACAGATACGCAGTATTTT.

V usage is TRBV6-5 and J usage is TRBJ2-1; TRBD2 matches at 9 bases. The junction had 7 bases not matched to a gene; V was cut back by 5 bases and J by 8 bases. The CDR3 spans 14 residues. The germline CDR1 and CDR2 sequences are MNHEY and SVGAGI. The CDR3 DNA reads TGTGCCAGCAGTCGGGTAGCGGGAGTTTATGAGCAGTTCTTC. The encoded protein is CASSRVAGVYEQFF.

J is TRBJ1-6 and V is TRBV27; possible D gene TRBD1, 5 bases. CDR1 is MNHEY and CDR2 is SMNVEV in the germline V gene (reference sequence). The CDR3 has 14 amino acids. With 5 bases removed from V and 10 bases from J, the gap between germline ends came to 15 bases. CDR3 sequence (DNA): TGTGCCAGCAGTCTGACCCCCGCAGGGTCACCCCTCCACTTT. Its translation is CASSLTPAGSPLHF.

This chain's CDR3 is CASSHYFTDTQYF. In DNA form, the CDR3 reads TGTGCCAGCAGCCATTACTTCACAGATACGCAGTATTTT. This sequence joins TRBV7-3 and TRBJ2-3; D is undetermined. V was shortened by 5 bases and J by 2 bases, with 8 bases between the two germline ends. CDR1 and CDR2 from the germline V gene are SGHTA and FQGTGA. The CDR3 is 13 amino acids.

The V gene is TRBV9, the J gene TRBJ2-1; D possibly corresponds to TRBD2 (6 bases). This CDR3 spans 16 amino acids. CDR1 and CDR2 from the germline V gene are SGDLS and YYNGEE. Trimming removed 0 bases at V and 0 bases at J, with 10 bases between. The CDR3 region is CASSVGAGSSYNEQFF. DNA for the CDR3: TGTGCCAGCAGCGTAGGGGCGGGAAGCTCCTACAATGAGCAGTTCTTC.

The J gene is TRBJ2-5, the V gene TRBV6-5; 9 nucleotides align to TRBD2. With V trimmed by 6 bases and J by 5 bases, 10 bases remained unmatched. The CDR3 length is 15 residues. CDR1 and CDR2 (germline): MNHEY, SVGAGI. Here the CDR3 DNA reads TGTGCCAGCAGCCGCCGCGGGAGGGGCGGGGAGACCCAGTACTTC. Amino acids: CASSRRGRGGETQYF.

In DNA form, the CDR3 reads TGTGCCAGCAGTGAAGGGGCGGGGGTTGCGAACACCGGGGAGCTGTTTTTT. Translation gives CASSEGAGVANTGELFF. V gene TRBV6-1 combines with J gene TRBJ2-2; TRBD2 aligns across 7 bases. The junction had 5 bases not matched to a gene; V was cut back by 1 base and J by 0 bases. Germline V CDR1 and CDR2: MNHNS, SASEGT. The CDR3 totals 17 residues.

The rearrangement links TRBV9 to TRBJ2-3; 8 bases are a match to TRBD2. The CDR3 spans 17 residues. The trim removed 4 bases at V and 5 bases at J, leaving 15 bases unmatched. Looked up from germline, CDR1 is SGDLS and CDR2 is YYNGEE. The chain's CDR3 is CASSSLVREGRGDTQYF. The CDR3 nucleotides are TGTGCCAGCAGCTCCCTTGTCCGGGAGGGCCGGGGAGATACGCAGTATTTT.